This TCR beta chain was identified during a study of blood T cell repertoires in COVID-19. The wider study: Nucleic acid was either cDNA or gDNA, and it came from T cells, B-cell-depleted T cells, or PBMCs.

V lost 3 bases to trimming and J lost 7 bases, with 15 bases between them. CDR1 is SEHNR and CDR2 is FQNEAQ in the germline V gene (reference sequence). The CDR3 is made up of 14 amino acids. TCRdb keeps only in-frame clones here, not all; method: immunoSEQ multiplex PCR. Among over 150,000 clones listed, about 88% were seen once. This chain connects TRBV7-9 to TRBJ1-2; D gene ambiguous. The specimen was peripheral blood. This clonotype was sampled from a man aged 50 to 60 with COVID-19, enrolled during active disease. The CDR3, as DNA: TGTGCCAGCAGCTTCTCCGCGACTACTATTGGCTACACCTTC. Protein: CASSFSATTIGYTF.